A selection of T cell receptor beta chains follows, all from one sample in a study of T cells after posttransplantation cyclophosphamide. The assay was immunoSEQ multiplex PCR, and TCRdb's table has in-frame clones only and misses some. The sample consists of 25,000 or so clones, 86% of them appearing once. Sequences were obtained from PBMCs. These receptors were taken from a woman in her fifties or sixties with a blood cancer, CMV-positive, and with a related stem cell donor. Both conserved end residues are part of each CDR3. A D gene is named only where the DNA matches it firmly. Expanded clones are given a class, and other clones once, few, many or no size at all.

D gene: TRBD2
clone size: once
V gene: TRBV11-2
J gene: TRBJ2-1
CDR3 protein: CASSPDRASGRAEQFF
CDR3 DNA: TGTGCCAGCAGCCCTGACAGGGCTAGCGGGAGGGCTGAGCAGTTCTTC

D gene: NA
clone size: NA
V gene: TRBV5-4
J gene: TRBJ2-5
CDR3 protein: CASSFTGSQETQYF
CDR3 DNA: TGTGCCAGCAGCTTCACGGGGTCGCAAGAGACCCAGTACTTC

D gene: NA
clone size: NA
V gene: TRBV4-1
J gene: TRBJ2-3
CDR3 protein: CASSQDARPYTDTQYF
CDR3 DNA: TGCGCCAGCAGCCAAGATGCTAGGCCTTACACAGATACGCAGTATTTT

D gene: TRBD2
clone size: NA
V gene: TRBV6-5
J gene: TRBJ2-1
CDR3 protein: CASISGTSVYNEQFF
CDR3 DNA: TGTGCCAGCATCTCCGGGACTAGCGTTTACAATGAGCAGTTCTTC

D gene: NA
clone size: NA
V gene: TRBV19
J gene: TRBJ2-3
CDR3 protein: CASSLDYTDTQYF
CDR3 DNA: TGTGCCAGTAGCCTCGACTACACAGATACGCAGTATTTT

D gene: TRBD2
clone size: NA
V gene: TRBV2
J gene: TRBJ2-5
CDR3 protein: CASNEGLAGVETQYF
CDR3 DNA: TGTGCCAGCAACGAGGGACTAGCGGGAGTGGAGACCCAGTACTTC

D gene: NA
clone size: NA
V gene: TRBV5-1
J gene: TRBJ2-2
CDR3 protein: CASRLDGRTGELFF
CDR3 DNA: TGCGCCAGCAGGTTGGATGGGCGCACCGGGGAGCTGTTTTTT

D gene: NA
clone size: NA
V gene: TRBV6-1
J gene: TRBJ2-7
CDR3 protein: CASSSLYDEQYF
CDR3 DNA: TGTGCCAGCAGTTCCCTATACGACGAGCAGTACTTC

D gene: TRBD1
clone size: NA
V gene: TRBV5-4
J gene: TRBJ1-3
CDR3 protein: CASSAAANKDRDSGNTIYF
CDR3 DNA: TGTGCCAGCAGCGCGGCCGCAAACAAAGACAGGGACTCTGGAAACACCATATATTTT

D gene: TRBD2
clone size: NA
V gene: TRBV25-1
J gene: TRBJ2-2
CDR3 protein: CASRLAGASGELFF
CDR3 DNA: TGTGCCAGCAGACTAGCGGGAGCAAGCGGGGAGCTGTTTTTT

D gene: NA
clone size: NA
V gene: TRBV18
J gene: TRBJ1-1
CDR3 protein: CASSPAMNTEAFF
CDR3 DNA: TGTGCCAGCTCACCAGCTATGAACACTGAAGCTTTCTTT

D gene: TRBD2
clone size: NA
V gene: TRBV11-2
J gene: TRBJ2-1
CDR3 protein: CASSSSGMGSYNEQFF
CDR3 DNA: TGTGCCAGCAGCTCGAGCGGGATGGGCTCCTACAATGAGCAGTTCTTC

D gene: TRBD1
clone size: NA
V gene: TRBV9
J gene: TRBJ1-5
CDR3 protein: CASSATGYSNQPQHF
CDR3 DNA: TGTGCCAGCAGCGCGACAGGGTATAGCAATCAGCCCCAGCATTTT